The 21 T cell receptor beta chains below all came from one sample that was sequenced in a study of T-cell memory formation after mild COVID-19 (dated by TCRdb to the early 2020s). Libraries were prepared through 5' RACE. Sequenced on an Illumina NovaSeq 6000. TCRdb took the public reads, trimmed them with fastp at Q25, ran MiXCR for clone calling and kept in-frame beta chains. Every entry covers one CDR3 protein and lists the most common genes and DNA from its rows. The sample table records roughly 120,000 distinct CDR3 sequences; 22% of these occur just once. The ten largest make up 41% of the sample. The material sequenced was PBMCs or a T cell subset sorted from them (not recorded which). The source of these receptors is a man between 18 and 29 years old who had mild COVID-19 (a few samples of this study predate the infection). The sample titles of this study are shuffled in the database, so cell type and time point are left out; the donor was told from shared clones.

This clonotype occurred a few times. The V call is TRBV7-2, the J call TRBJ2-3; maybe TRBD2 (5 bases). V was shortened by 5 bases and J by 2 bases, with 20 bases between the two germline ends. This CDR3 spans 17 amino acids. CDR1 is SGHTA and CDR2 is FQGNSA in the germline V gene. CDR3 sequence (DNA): TGTGCCAGCAGCCTCCCAGCGGCGACCGCCCCCACAGATACGCAGTATTTT. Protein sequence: CASSLPAATAPTDTQYF.

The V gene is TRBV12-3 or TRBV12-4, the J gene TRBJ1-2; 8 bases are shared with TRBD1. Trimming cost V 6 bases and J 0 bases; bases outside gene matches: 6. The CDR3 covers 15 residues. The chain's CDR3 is CASSQTGEANYGYTF. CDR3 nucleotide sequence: TGTGCCAGCAGCCAGACAGGGGAAGCTAACTATGGCTACACCTTC.

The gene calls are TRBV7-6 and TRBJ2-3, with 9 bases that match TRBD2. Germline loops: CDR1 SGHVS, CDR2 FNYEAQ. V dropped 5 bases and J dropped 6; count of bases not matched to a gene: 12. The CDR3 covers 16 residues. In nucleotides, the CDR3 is TGTGCCAGCAGCCGCCGGGGAAGCGGGGGGTCGGATACGCAGTATTTT. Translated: CASSRRGSGGSDTQYF.

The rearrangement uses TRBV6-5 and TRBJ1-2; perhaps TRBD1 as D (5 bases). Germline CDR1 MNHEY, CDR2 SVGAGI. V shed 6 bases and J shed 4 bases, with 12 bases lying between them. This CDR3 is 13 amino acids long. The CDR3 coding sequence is TGTGCCAGCAGACCGACAGAGGTCTATGGCTACACCTTC. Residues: CASRPTEVYGYTF.

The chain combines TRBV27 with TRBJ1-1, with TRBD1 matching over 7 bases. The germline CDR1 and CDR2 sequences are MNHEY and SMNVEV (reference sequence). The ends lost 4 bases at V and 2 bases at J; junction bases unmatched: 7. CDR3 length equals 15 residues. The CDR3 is CASSSGQELNTEAFF. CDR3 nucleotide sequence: TGTGCCAGCAGTTCCGGACAGGAGCTAAACACTGAAGCTTTCTTT.

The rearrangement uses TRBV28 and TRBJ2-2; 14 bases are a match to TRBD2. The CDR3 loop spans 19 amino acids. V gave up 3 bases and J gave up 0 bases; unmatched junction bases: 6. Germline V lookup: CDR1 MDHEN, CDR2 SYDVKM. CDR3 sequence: CASSLAGLAGDTNTGELFF. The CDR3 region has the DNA TGTGCCAGCAGTTTGGCGGGACTAGCGGGGGACACGAACACCGGGGAGCTGTTTTTT.

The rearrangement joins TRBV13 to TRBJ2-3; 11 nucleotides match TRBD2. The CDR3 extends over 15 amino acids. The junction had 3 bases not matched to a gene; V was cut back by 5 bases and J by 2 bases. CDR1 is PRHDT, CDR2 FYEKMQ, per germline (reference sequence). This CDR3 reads CASSETSGNTDTQYF. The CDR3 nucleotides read TGTGCCAGCAGCGAGACTAGCGGGAACACAGATACGCAGTATTTT.

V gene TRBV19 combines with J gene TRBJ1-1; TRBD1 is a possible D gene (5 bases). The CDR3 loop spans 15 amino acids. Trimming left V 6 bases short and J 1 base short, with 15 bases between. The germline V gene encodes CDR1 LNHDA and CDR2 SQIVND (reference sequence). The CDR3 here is CASRRTGLGNTEAFF. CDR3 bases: TGTGCCAGTAGGAGGACGGGACTCGGGAACACTGAAGCTTTCTTT.

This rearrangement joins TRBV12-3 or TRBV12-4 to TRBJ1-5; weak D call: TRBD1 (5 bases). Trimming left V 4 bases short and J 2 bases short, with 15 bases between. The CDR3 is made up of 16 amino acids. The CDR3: CASSSWQGEGNQPQHF. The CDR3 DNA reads TGTGCCAGCAGTTCATGGCAGGGCGAGGGCAATCAGCCCCAGCATTTT.

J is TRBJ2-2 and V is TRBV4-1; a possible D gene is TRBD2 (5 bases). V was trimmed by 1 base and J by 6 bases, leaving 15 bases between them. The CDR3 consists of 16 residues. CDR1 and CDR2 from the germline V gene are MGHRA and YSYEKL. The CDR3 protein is CASSQGGSGRAGELFF. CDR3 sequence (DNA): TGCGCCAGCAGCCAAGGAGGAAGCGGTCGGGCCGGGGAGCTGTTTTTT.

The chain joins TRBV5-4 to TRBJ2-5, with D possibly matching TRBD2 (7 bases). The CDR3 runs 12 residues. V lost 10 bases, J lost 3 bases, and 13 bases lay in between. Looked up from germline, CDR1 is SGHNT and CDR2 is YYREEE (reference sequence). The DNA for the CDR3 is TGTGCCCGACCGGGGGGCAAAGAGACCCAGTACTTC. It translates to CARPGGKETQYF.

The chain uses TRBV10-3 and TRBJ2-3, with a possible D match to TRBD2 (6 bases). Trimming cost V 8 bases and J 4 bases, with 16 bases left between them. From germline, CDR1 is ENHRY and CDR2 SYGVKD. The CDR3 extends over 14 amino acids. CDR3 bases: TGTGCCATCCGGGGGAGCCGGCGGTCAGATACGCAGTATTTT. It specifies CAIRGSRRSDTQYF.

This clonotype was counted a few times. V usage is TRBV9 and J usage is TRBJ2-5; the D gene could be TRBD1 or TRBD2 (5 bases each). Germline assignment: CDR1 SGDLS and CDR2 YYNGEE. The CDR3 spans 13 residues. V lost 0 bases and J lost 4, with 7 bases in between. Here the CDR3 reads CASSVGGTETQYF. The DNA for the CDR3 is TGTGCCAGCAGCGTAGGGGGGACAGAGACCCAGTACTTC.

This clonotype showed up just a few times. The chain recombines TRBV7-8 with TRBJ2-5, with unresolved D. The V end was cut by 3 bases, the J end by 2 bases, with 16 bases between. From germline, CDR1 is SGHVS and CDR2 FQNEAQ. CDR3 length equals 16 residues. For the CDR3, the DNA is TGTGCCAGCAGCTTCCAAGTGTGGAAGGGACAAGAGACCCAGTACTTC. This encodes CASSFQVWKGQETQYF.

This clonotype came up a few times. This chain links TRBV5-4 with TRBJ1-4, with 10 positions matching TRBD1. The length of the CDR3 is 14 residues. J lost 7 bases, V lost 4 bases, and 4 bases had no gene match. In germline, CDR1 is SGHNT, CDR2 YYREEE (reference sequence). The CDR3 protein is CASSRQGATEKLFF. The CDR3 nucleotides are TGTGCCAGCAGCAGACAGGGGGCGACTGAAAAACTGTTTTTT.

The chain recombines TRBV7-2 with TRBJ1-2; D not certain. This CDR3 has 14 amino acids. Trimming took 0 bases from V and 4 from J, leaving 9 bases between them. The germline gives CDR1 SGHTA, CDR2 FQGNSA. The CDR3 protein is CASSLAVPIYGYTF. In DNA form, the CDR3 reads TGTGCCAGCAGCTTAGCGGTCCCCATCTATGGCTACACCTTC.

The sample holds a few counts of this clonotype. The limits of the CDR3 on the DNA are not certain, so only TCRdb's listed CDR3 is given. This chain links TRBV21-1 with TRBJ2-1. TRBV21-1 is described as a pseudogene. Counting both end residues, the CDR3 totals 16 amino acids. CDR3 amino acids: CASSKWGRGSYNEQFF.

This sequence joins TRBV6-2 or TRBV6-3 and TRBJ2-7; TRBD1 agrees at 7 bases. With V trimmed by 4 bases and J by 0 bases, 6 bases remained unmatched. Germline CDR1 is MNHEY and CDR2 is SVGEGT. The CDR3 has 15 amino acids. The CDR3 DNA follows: TGTGCCAGCAGTTTAGAGGACAGGAGCTCCTACGAGCAGTACGTC. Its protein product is CASSLEDRSSYEQYV.

CDR3 region: CASSRALGPSYEQYF. CDR3 bases: TGCGCCAGCAGCCGCGCCCTGGGGCCCTCCTACGAGCAGTACTTC. The chain joins TRBV4-1 to TRBJ2-7; tentatively, D is TRBD1 (5 bases). CDR1 is MGHRA and CDR2 is YSYEKL in the germline V gene. The CDR3 sequence is 15 residues long. V was cut by 4 bases and J by 0 bases, with 13 bases left in between.

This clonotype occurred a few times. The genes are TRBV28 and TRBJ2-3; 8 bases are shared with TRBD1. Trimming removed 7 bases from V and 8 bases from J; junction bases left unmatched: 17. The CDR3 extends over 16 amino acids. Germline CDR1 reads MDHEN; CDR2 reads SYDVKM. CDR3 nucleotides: TGTGCCAGCACCAGCCTGGACAGGGTTCGATCAGCTACGCAGTATTTT. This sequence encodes CASTSLDRVRSATQYF.

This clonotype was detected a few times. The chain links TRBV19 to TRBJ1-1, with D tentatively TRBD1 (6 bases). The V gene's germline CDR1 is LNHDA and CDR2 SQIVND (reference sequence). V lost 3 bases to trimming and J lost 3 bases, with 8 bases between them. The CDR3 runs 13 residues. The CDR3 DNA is TGTGCCAGTAGTATCGGGGGGCACACTGAAGCTTTCTTT. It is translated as CASSIGGHTEAFF.